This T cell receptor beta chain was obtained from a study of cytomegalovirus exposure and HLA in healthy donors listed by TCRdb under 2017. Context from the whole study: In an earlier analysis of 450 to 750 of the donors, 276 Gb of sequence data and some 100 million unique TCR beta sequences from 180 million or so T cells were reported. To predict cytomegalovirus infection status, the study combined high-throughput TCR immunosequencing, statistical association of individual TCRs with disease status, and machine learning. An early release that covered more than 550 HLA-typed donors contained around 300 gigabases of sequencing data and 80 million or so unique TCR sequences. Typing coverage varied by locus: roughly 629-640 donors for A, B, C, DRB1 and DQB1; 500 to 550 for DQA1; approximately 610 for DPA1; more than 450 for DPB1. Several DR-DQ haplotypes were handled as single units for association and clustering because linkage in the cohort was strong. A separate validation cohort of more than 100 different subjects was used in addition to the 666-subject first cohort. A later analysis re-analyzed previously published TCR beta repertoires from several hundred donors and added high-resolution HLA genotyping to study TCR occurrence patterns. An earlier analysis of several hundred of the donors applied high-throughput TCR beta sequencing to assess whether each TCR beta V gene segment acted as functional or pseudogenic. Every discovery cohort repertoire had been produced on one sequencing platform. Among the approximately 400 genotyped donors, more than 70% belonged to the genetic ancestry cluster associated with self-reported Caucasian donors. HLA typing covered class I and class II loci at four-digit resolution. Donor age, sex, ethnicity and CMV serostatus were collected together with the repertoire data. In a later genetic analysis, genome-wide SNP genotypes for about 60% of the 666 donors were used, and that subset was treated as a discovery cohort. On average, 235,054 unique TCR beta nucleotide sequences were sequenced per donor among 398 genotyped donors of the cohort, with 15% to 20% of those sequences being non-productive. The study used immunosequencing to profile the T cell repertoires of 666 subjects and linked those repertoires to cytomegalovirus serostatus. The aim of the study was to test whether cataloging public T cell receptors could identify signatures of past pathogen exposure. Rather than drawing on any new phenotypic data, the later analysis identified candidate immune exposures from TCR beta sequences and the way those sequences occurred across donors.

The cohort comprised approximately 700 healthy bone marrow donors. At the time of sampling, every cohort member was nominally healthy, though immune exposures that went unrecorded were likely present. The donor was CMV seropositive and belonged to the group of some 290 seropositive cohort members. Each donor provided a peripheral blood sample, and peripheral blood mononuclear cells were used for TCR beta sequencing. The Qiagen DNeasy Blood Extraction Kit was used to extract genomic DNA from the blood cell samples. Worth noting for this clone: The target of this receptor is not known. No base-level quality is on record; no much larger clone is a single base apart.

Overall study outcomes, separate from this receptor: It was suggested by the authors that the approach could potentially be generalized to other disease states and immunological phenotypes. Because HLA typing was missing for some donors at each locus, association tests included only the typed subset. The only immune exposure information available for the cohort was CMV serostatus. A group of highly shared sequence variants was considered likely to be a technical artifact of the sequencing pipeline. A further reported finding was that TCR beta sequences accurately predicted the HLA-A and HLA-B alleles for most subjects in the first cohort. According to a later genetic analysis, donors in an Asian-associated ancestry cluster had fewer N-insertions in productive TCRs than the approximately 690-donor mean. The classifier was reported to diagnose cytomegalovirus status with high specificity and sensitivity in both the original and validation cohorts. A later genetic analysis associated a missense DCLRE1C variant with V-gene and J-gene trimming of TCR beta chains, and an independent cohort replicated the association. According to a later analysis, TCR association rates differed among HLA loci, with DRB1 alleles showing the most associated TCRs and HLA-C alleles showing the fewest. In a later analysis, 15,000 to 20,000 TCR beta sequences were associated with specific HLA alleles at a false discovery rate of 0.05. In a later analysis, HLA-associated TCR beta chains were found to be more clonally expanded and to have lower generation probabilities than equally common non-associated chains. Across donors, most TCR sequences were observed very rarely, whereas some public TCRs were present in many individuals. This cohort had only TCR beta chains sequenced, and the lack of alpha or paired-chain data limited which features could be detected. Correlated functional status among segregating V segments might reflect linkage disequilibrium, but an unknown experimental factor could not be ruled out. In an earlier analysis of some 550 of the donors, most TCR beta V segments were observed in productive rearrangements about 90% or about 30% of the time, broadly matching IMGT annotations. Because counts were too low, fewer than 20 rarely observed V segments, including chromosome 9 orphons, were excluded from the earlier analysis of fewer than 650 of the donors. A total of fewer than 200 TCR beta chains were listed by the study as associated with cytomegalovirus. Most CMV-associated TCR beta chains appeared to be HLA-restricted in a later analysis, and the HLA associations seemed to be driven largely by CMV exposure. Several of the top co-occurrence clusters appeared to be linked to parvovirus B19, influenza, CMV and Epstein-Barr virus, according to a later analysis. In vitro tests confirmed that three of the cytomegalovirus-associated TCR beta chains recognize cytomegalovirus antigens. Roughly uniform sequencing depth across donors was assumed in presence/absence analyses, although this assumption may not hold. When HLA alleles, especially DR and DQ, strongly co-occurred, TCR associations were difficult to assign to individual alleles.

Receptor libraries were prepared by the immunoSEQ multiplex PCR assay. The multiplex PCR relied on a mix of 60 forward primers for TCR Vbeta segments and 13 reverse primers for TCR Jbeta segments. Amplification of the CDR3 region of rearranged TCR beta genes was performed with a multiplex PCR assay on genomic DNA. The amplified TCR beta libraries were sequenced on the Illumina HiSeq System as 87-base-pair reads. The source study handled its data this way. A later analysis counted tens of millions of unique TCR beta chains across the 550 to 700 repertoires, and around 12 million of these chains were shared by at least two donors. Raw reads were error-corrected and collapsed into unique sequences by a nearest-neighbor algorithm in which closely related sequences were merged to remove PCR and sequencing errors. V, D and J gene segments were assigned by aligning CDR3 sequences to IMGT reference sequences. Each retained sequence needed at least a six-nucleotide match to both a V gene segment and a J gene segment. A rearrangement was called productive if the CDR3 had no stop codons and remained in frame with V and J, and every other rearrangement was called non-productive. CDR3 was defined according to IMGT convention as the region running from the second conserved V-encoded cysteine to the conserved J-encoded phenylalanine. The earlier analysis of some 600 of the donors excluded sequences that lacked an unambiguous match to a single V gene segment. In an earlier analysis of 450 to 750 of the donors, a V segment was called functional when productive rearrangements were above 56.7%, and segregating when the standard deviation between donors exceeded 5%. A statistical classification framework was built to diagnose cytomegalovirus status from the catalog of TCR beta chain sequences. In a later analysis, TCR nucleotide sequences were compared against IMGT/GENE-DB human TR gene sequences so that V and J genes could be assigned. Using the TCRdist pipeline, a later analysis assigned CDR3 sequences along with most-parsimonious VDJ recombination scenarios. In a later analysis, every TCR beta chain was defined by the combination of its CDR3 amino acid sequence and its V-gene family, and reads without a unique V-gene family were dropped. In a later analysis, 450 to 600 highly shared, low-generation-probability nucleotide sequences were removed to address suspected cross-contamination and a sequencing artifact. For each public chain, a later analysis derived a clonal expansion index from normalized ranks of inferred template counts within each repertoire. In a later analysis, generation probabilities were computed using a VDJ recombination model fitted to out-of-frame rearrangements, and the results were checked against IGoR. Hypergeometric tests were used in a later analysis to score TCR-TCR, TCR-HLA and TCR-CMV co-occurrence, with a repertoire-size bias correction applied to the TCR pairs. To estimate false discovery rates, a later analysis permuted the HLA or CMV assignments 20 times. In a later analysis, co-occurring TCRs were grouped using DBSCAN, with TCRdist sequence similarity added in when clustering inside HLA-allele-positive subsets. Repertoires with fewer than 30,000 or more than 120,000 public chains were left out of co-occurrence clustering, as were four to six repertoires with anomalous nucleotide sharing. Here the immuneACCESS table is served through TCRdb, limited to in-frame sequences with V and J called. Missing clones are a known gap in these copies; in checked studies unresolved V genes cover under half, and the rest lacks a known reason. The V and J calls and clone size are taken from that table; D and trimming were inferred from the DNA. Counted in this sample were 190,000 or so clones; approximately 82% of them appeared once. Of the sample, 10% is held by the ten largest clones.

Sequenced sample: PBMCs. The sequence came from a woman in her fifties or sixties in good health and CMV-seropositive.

Here is the DNA: TGTGCCAGCAGCCTCCTAGGGGGGGCCGGCGAGCAGTACTTC. Its coded protein is CASSLLGGAGEQYF. The sequence links TRBV13 to TRBJ2-7, and perhaps TRBD2 as D gene, on 7 matching bases. CDR1 and CDR2, per the germline V gene (reference sequence), are PRHDT and FYEKMQ. V lost 5 bases and J lost 6 bases; the stretch between them is 17 bases long. The CDR3 sequence holds 14 residues, the cysteine and phenylalanine included. The entry retains the CDR3 DNA only, 42 bases that are in frame from base 1.